The present T cell receptor (beta chain) was sequenced within a study of shared clonotypes between healthy human individuals. Germline values: CDR1 MDHEN, CDR2 SYDVKM. Trimming removed 10 bases from V and 4 bases from J, with 20 bases in between. The CDR3 totals 15 residues. Regarding this clone: Its specificity is unknown.

Subsets obtained from CD4+ cells comprised CD45RA+ naive and CD45RA-negative memory cells. Findings of the study overall: The sharing of about 5% of naive CD4 clonotypes was seen across a few donors. Exclusively blood specimens were collected; tissue repertoires likely differ.

Sequencing was performed with immunoSEQ multiplex PCR; in TCRdb, only in-frame clones are kept and a portion is missing. This table holds approximately 1,500,000 clones, around 97% found once. The rearrangement joins TRBV28 to TRBJ1-5, with D perhaps matching TRBD1 (5 bases). The TCR sequence derives from a man aged 30 to 45 in good health. Sequenced material: naive CD4+ T cells sorted from blood. This sample's subset: CD45RA+ positively selected. The CDR3 loop reads CATFQGLLRNQPQHF. The DNA of the CDR3 is TGTGCCACTTTCCAGGGTCTTCTGCGGAATCAGCCCCAGCATTTT. The whole variable domain, remainder taken from reference TRBV28 and TRBJ1-5, is DVKVTQSSRYLVKRTGEKVFLECVQDMDHENMFWYRQDPGLGLRLIYFSYDVKMKEKGDIPEGYSVSREKKERFSLILESASTNQTSMYLCATFQGLLRNQPQHFGDGTRLSIL.